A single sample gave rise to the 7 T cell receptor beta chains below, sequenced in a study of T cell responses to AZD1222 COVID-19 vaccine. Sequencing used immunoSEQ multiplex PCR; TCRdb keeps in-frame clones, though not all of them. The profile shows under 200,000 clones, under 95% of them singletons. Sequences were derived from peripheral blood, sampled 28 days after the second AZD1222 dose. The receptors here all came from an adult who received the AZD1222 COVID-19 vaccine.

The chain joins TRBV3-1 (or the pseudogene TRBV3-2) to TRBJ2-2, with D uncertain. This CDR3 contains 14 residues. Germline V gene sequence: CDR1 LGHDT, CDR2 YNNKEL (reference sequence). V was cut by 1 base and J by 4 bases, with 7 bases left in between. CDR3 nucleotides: TGTGCCAGCAGCCAAGCGGCAGTCACCGGGGAGCTGTTTTTT. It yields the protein CASSQAAVTGELFF.

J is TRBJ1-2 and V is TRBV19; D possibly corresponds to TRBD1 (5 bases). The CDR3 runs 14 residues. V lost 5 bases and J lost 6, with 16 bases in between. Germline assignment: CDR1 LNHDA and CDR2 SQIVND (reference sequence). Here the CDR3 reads CASSAWGDLDGYTF. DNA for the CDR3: TGTGCCAGTAGTGCTTGGGGGGATCTGGATGGCTACACCTTC.

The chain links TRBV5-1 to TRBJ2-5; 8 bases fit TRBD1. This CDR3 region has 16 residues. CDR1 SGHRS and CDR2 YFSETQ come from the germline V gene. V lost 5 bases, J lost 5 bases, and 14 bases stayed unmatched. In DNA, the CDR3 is TGCGCCAGCAGGACCACAGGGGGAGTGGGGTTTGAGACCCAGTACTTC. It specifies CASRTTGGVGFETQYF. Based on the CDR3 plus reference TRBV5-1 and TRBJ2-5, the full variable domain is KAGVTQTPRYLIKTRGQQVTLSCSPISGHRSVSWYQQTPGQGLQFLFEYFSETQRNKGNFPGRFSGRQFSNSRSEMNVSTLELGDSALYLCASRTTGGVGFETQYFGPGTRLLVL.

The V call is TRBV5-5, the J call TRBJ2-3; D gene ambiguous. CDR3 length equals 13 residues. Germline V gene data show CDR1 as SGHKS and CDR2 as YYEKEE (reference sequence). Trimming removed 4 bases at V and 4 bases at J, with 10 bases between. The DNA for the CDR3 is TGTGCCAGCAGCGTCTCCCAGCCAGATACGCAGTATTTT. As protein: CASSVSQPDTQYF.

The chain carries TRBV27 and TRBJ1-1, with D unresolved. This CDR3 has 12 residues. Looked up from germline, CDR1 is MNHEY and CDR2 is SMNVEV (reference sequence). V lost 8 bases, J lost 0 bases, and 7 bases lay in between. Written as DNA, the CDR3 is TGTGCCAGCGGCAGGATGAACACTGAAGCTTTCTTT. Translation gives CASGRMNTEAFF.

The CDR3 nucleotides are TGTGCCACCAGTCTCCGGGACAAGGGTAACTATGGCTACACCTTC. It codes for CATSLRDKGNYGYTF. V and J are TRBV15 and TRBJ1-2, with D possibly being TRBD1 (6 bases). The CDR3 contains 15 residues. Germline loops: CDR1 LNHNV, CDR2 YYDKDF (reference sequence). V lost 6 bases and J 1 base, leaving 15 bases between the germline ends. Variable domain in full (rest from reference TRBV15 and TRBJ1-2): DAMVIQNPRYQVTQFGKPVTLSCSQTLNHNVMYWYQQKSSQAPKLLFHYYDKDFNNEADTPDNFQSRRPNTSFCFLDIRSPGLGDTAMYLCATSLRDKGNYGYTFGSGTRLTVV.

CDR3 sequence reads: CASSLSGGDYGYTF. CDR3 bases: TGTGCCAGCAGCCTTAGCGGGGGCGACTATGGCTACACCTTC. The chain carries TRBV6-5 and TRBJ1-2; maybe TRBD1 (6 bases). The CDR3 length is 14 residues. Germline V gene sequence: CDR1 MNHEY, CDR2 SVGAGI. V dropped 6 bases and J dropped 3 bases, with 14 bases sitting between them.